These 23 T cell receptor beta chains originate from one sample sequenced in a study of T cell responses to AZD1222 COVID-19 vaccine. Sequenced by immunoSEQ multiplex PCR; TCRdb stores in-frame clones only, minus some. The data show 120,000 or so clones, 85% to 90% seen once. Here the sequenced sample was peripheral blood, taken on day 0 of AZD1222 vaccination. The receptors shown here come from an adult in good health.

The chain links TRBV4-2 to TRBJ1-5, with D possibly being TRBD1 (5 bases). CDR1 and CDR2 from the germline V gene are LGHNA and YNFKEQ. V was clipped by 0 bases and J by 6 bases, with 15 bases between them. The CDR3 runs 16 residues. CDR3 sequence (DNA): TGTGCCAGCAGCCAAGATTGGGGGGGGATCCGTCAGCCCCAGCATTTT. Protein sequence: CASSQDWGGIRQPQHF.

V usage is TRBV3-1 (or the pseudogene TRBV3-2) and J usage is TRBJ1-1, with D uncertain. The CDR3 runs to 15 residues. Germline V gives CDR1 LGHDT, CDR2 YNNKEL (reference sequence). Trimming pared 1 base from V and 2 bases from J, leaving 11 bases between. The CDR3 DNA sequence: TGTGCCAGCAGCCAAGTACGGACGGTTAACACTGAAGCTTTCTTT. It yields the protein CASSQVRTVNTEAFF.

The table lists this clone with a count of one. This sequence joins TRBV14 and TRBJ2-1, with 8 bases identical to TRBD2. The CDR3 contains 16 residues. The germline V gene encodes CDR1 SGHDN and CDR2 FVKESK. With 0 bases clipped from V and 7 bases from J, the junction kept 8 bases outside the gene matches. DNA of the CDR3: TGTGCCAGCAGCCAAGATAAGGGACTAGTGATTAATGAGCAGTTCTTC. This sequence encodes CASSQDKGLVINEQFF. The full variable domain, completed using reference TRBV14 and TRBJ2-1, is EAGVTQFPSHSVIEKGQTVTLRCDPISGHDNLYWYRRVMGKEIKFLLHFVKESKQDESGMPNNRFLAERTGGTYSTLKVQPAELEDSGVYFCASSQDKGLVINEQFFGPGTRLTVL.

This clone was counted a single time. The V gene is TRBV27, the J gene TRBJ2-3; unclear D gene. Per germline, CDR1 MNHEY and CDR2 SMNVEV (reference sequence). CDR3 length: 12 residues. The V end lost 8 bases, the J end lost 14 bases, and 20 bases lay between the germline ends. The CDR3 loop is CASALQGTPWYF. CDR3 sequence (DNA): TGTGCCAGCGCCCTTCAAGGAACTCCGTGGTATTTT.

The CDR3 is CASSIVGGTALNTEAFF. The CDR3 bases are TGTGCCAGTAGTATAGTCGGGGGGACAGCCCTGAACACTGAAGCTTTCTTT. The V call is TRBV19, the J call TRBJ1-1; TRBD1 aligns across 7 bases. The trim removed 1 base at V and 0 bases at J, leaving 8 bases unmatched. CDR3 length equals 17 residues. Germline lookup yields CDR1 LNHDA and CDR2 SQIVND (reference sequence). Based on the CDR3 plus reference TRBV19 and TRBJ1-1, the full variable domain is DGGITQSPKYLFRKEGQNVTLSCEQNLNHDAMYWYRQDPGQGLRLIYYSQIVNDFQKGDIAEGYSVSREKKESFPLTVTSAQKNPTAFYLCASSIVGGTALNTEAFFGQGTRLTVV.

As concerns this clone: Other DNA sequences within the sample encode an identical CDR3. This rearrangement joins TRBV18 to TRBJ1-1; unclear D gene. The CDR3 totals 13 residues. V was shortened by 0 bases and J by 0 bases, with 2 bases between the two germline ends. CDR1 is KGHSH, CDR2 LQKENI, per germline. As DNA, the CDR3 is TGTGCCAGCTCACCACCTCTGAACACTGAAGCTTTCTTT. This translates into CASSPPLNTEAFF. Variable domain in full (rest from reference TRBV18 and TRBJ1-1): NAGVMQNPRHLVRRRGQEARLRCSPMKGHSHVYWYRQLPEEGLKFMVYLQKENIIDESGMPKERFSAEFPKEGPSILRIQQVVRGDSAAYFCASSPPLNTEAFFGQGTRLTVV.

The V gene is TRBV28, the J gene TRBJ1-5; possible D gene TRBD1, 5 bases. The CDR3 loop spans 16 amino acids. Trimming shortened V by 7 bases and J by 7 bases, and 23 bases separated the two germline ends. Germline V lookup: CDR1 MDHEN, CDR2 SYDVKM. The CDR3 DNA reads TGTGCCAGCACCCGCGCTTGGGGGTCGTATGACCAGCCCCAGCATTTT. It yields the protein CASTRAWGSYDQPQHF.

This clone has a single count. This chain uses TRBV9 with TRBJ1-4; TRBD1 matches at 8 bases. Looked up from germline, CDR1 is SGDLS and CDR2 is YYNGEE. V dropped 0 bases and J dropped 8; count of bases not matched to a gene: 15. The CDR3 loop spans 18 amino acids. CDR3 amino acids: CASSVEQGADDYAEKLFF. CDR3 DNA sequence: TGTGCCAGCAGCGTAGAGCAGGGGGCGGACGACTACGCAGAAAAACTGTTTTTT.

The chain is built from TRBV28 and TRBJ1-1; D may be TRBD1 (6 bases). Deletions cut 5 bases from V and 2 bases from J, with 12 bases between. This CDR3 is 14 amino acids long. Germline V gene lookup returns CDR1 MDHEN and CDR2 SYDVKM. This CDR3 is CASSPLQGNTEAFF. CDR3 DNA sequence: TGTGCCAGCAGTCCTTTACAGGGTAACACTGAAGCTTTCTTT. The full variable domain, completed using reference TRBV28 and TRBJ1-1, is DVKVTQSSRYLVKRTGEKVFLECVQDMDHENMFWYRQDPGLGLRLIYFSYDVKMKEKGDIPEGYSVSREKKERFSLILESASTNQTSMYLCASSPLQGNTEAFFGQGTRLTVV.

This clone was seen once. The chain employs TRBV19 and TRBJ2-5; D call uncertain. This CDR3 comprises 17 residues. The germline V and J ends were trimmed by 4 bases and 1 base, with 19 bases remaining between them. Germline V gives CDR1 LNHDA, CDR2 SQIVND (reference sequence). CDR3 region: CASSKLTPLIFQETQYF. The CDR3 nucleotides read TGTGCCAGTAGTAAGCTCACCCCACTGATATTCCAAGAGACCCAGTACTTC.

The V and J genes are TRBV27 and TRBJ2-3, with D tentatively TRBD1 or TRBD2 (7 bases each). V lost 10 bases and J lost 7, with 18 bases in between. Germline V CDR1 and CDR2: MNHEY, SMNVEV (reference sequence). The CDR3 consists of 13 residues. The CDR3 sequence: CATQGGREYTQYF. CDR3 DNA: TGTGCCACCCAGGGGGGGAGAGAGTATACGCAGTATTTT.

Only one count was recorded for this clone. The chain couples TRBV6-1 to TRBJ1-3; a weak D match, TRBD1 (6 bases). The germline gives CDR1 MNHNS, CDR2 SASEGT. V lost 2 bases and J 0 bases, leaving 11 bases between the germline ends. CDR3 length equals 16 residues. CDR3 sequence reads: CASSEQGGGSGNTIYF. The DNA for the CDR3 is TGTGCCAGCAGTGAACAGGGAGGGGGCTCTGGAAACACCATATATTTT.

The J gene is TRBJ2-5, the V gene TRBV6-1; 7 nucleotides match TRBD1. CDR1 is MNHNS and CDR2 is SASEGT in the germline V gene. V was pared by 4 bases and J by 5 bases, with 16 bases of the junction left unmatched. This CDR3 region has 17 residues. CDR3 residues: CASSVRGISGNRETQYF. For the CDR3, the DNA is TGTGCCAGCAGTGTCAGGGGGATAAGCGGTAATCGGGAGACCCAGTACTTC.

This clone was seen a few times. The V and J genes are TRBV6-5 and TRBJ1-4; D is unclear. Germline V lookup: CDR1 MNHEY, CDR2 SVGAGI. Trimming took off 4 bases at V and 10 bases at J, with 19 bases between the two ends. The CDR3 is made up of 15 amino acids. CDR3 DNA sequence: TGTGCCAGCAGTTCTGGAGGAGCCGGGCGCTCAAAACTGTTTTTT. Amino acid sequence: CASSSGGAGRSKLFF.

V is TRBV5-1 and J is TRBJ2-2, with 10 nucleotides matching TRBD1. The CDR3 loop spans 15 amino acids. With 2 bases clipped from V and 3 bases from J, the junction kept 1 base outside the gene matches. CDR1 and CDR2 (germline): SGHRS, YFSETQ. The DNA for the CDR3 is TGCGCCAGCAGCTTTGGACAGGGGGACACCGGGGAGCTGTTTTTT. Translation gives CASSFGQGDTGELFF.

This chain connects TRBV19 to TRBJ1-1, with TRBD1 matching over 7 bases. The junction had 6 bases not matched to a gene; V was cut back by 5 bases and J by 6 bases. This CDR3 comprises 13 residues. Germline V gene data show CDR1 as LNHDA and CDR2 as SQIVND (reference sequence). This CDR3 reads CASSRTGYAEAFF. In nucleotides, the CDR3 is TGTGCCAGTAGTCGGACAGGCTACGCTGAAGCTTTCTTT.

CDR3 sequence: CASRGSPSSSAFF. CDR3 DNA: TGTGCCAGCAGAGGATCGCCGTCGTCGTCTGCTTTCTTT. This rearrangement joins TRBV7-3 to TRBJ1-1; D gene unclear. The length of the CDR3 is 13 residues. Trimming took off 6 bases at V and 11 bases at J, with 19 bases between the two ends. Germline V lookup: CDR1 SGHTA, CDR2 FQGTGA.

The V gene is TRBV7-9, the J gene TRBJ2-7, with 7 positions matching TRBD1. The length of the CDR3 is 12 residues. The V gene's germline CDR1 is SEHNR and CDR2 FQNEAQ (reference sequence). The trim removed 8 bases at V and 3 bases at J, leaving 4 bases unmatched. The CDR3 DNA reads TGTGCCAGCTTCCGGGACAGCTACGAGCAGTACTTC. This translates into CASFRDSYEQYF.

The chain couples TRBV15 to TRBJ1-1; 8 bases are a match to TRBD1. The CDR3 extends over 15 amino acids. In germline, CDR1 is LNHNV, CDR2 YYDKDF (reference sequence). Trimming cost V 0 bases and J 8 bases; bases outside gene matches: 8. The DNA for the CDR3 is TGTGCCACCAGCAGAGATCAGGGGGCGTATCCCGAAGCTTTCTTT. It is translated as CATSRDQGAYPEAFF.

This chain links TRBV30 with TRBJ2-7, with a tentative D call TRBD1 (6 bases). V lost 7 bases, J lost 3 bases, and 16 bases lay in between. CDR1 GTSNPN and CDR2 SVGIG come from the germline V gene (reference sequence). This CDR3 region has 13 residues. The CDR3 protein is CALNRDTHYEQYF. CDR3 DNA: TGTGCCTTAAACCGGGACACCCACTACGAGCAGTACTTC.

The CDR3 coding sequence is TGTGCCAGCAGTACGACATTCACTAATGAAAAACTGTTTTTT. It codes for CASSTTFTNEKLFF. The J gene is TRBJ1-4, the V gene TRBV6-5; D uncertain. This CDR3 is 14 amino acids long. V was clipped by 5 bases and J by 2 bases, with 9 bases between them. The germline gives CDR1 MNHEY, CDR2 SVGAGI.

The V and J genes are TRBV27 and TRBJ1-5; D is uncertain. Germline V CDR1 and CDR2: MNHEY, SMNVEV (reference sequence). CDR3 length equals 12 residues. V was clipped by 6 bases and J by 4 bases, with 7 bases between them. For the CDR3, the DNA is TGTGCCAGCAGGGACCGAAATCAGCCCCAGCATTTT. Encoded protein: CASRDRNQPQHF.

The V and J genes are TRBV10-1 and TRBJ2-5; tentatively, D is TRBD2 (6 bases). The CDR3 is made up of 13 amino acids. The V end was cut by 6 bases, the J end by 6 bases, with 14 bases between. Germline loops: CDR1 WNHNN, CDR2 SYGVQD (reference sequence). The DNA of the CDR3 is TGCGCCAGCAGCGGGGAGGTAGTTAAGACCCAGTACTTC. This translates into CASSGEVVKTQYF.